This T cell receptor beta chain derives from a study of blood T cell repertoires in COVID-19. Across the study: Some COVID-19 samples were acute and others convalescent; all came from the United States, Italy and Spain. Sources were T cells, B-cell-depleted T cells, or PBMCs; the material itself was cDNA or gDNA.

In the authors' workflow: Reference gene primer amplification gave nucleated cell count estimates. Measured with immunoSEQ multiplex PCR; TCRdb has only the in-frame clones, and not every one. The V and J calls and clone size are taken from that table; D and trimming were inferred from the DNA. The repertoire holds about 79,000 clones, with over 85% as singletons. CDR3 size: 14 residues. Germline assignment: CDR1 SGDLS and CDR2 YYNGEE. Unmatched junction bases numbered 5, after V lost 3 bases and J lost 8 bases. The sample consisted of peripheral blood. This sequence joins TRBV9 and TRBJ2-4; 10 bases are shared with TRBD1. The sequence was obtained from a man in his forties or fifties with active COVID-19. CDR3 amino acids: CASSGTGGFDIQYF. In nucleotides, the CDR3 is TGTGCCAGCAGCGGGACAGGGGGTTTCGACATTCAGTACTTC.